These 9 T cell receptor beta chains were sequenced from one sample in a study of T cell responses to AZD1222 COVID-19 vaccine. The repertoire was sequenced with immunoSEQ multiplex PCR; TCRdb's copy has only in-frame clones and lacks some. Of nearly 80,000 clones detected, 80% appear once; the ten largest clones hold under 25%. Sequenced here: peripheral blood, sampled on day 0 of AZD1222 vaccination. The receptors were sampled from an adult in good health.

The chain joins TRBV5-1 to TRBJ2-7; D could derive from TRBD1 or TRBD2 (5 bases each). Germline CDR1 and CDR2: SGHRS and YFSETQ. The V gene lost 5 bases and the J gene lost 3 bases, with 15 bases spanning the gap. This CDR3 spans 14 amino acids. CDR3 residues: CASSPPGPHYEQYF. CDR3 sequence (DNA): TGCGCCAGCAGTCCACCGGGACCCCACTACGAGCAGTACTTC.

The rearrangement links TRBV5-1 to TRBJ2-1; TRBD1 is a possible D gene (6 bases). Germline CDR1 reads SGHRS; CDR2 reads YFSETQ. The CDR3 is 14 amino acids. Trimming removed 4 bases at V and 3 bases at J, with 11 bases between. CDR3 in DNA: TGCGCCAGCAGCGGCGACAGGAGCTACAATGAGCAGTTCTTC. Residues: CASSGDRSYNEQFF. Full variable domain (remainder filled in from reference TRBV5-1 and TRBJ2-1): KAGVTQTPRYLIKTRGQQVTLSCSPISGHRSVSWYQQTPGQGLQFLFEYFSETQRNKGNFPGRFSGRQFSNSRSEMNVSTLELGDSALYLCASSGDRSYNEQFFGPGTRLTVL.

The chain links TRBV30 to TRBJ2-7; 7 positions match TRBD2. Trimming at V came to 4 bases and at J to 5 bases, leaving 26 bases not matched to a gene. The CDR3 covers 19 residues. Germline CDR1 GTSNPN, CDR2 SVGIG (reference sequence). This CDR3 reads CAWMVWSVILVAGVHEQYF. In DNA, the CDR3 is TGTGCCTGGATGGTGTGGAGTGTAATCCTTGTGGCGGGAGTCCACGAGCAGTACTTC.

The V and J genes are TRBV30 and TRBJ1-2; 8 bases agree with TRBD1. CDR3 size: 12 residues. V was pared by 1 base and J by 7 bases, with 2 bases of the junction left unmatched. Germline V lookup: CDR1 GTSNPN, CDR2 SVGIG (reference sequence). The CDR3 DNA reads as TGTGCCTGGAGTGCTGACAGGGGTGGCTACACCTTC. It codes for CAWSADRGGYTF.

This rearrangement joins TRBV5-1 to TRBJ2-3; TRBD1 agrees at 9 bases. The CDR3 consists of 17 residues. Trimming took 0 bases from V and 2 from J; bases not matched to a gene: 7. The germline V gene encodes CDR1 SGHRS and CDR2 YFSETQ. The CDR3 bases are TGCGCCAGCAGCTTGGGTGGGACAGGGTCAAACACAGATACGCAGTATTTT. Its protein product is CASSLGGTGSNTDTQYF.

This clone was seen a single time. The genes are TRBV3-1 (or the pseudogene TRBV3-2) and TRBJ1-5; tentative D call: TRBD1 (5 bases). Germline values: CDR1 LGHDT, CDR2 YNNKEL (reference sequence). The CDR3 is 17 amino acids. V was clipped by 5 bases and J by 4 bases, with 21 bases between them. CDR3 bases: TGTGCCAGCAGCAAAGGCATCGTAGGGGAAGGTAATCAGCCCCAGCATTTT. Its translation is CASSKGIVGEGNQPQHF.

The chain recombines TRBV6-5 with TRBJ2-5; D is uncertain. Trimming took 5 bases from V and 5 from J, leaving 18 bases between them. Germline V gene data show CDR1 as MNHEY and CDR2 as SVGAGI. This CDR3 region has 15 residues. The CDR3 sequence: CASSPRRREGETQYF. The CDR3 coding sequence is TGTGCCAGCAGTCCCCGAAGAAGGGAAGGGGAGACCCAGTACTTC.

The chain carries TRBV5-5 and TRBJ2-7; D might be TRBD2 (6 bases). The CDR3 is made up of 12 amino acids. From germline, CDR1 is SGHKS and CDR2 YYEKEE (reference sequence). Trimming left V 2 bases short and J 4 bases short, with 7 bases between. CDR3 amino acids: CASSFRGYEQYF. The CDR3 DNA reads as TGTGCCAGCAGCTTCCGGGGGTACGAGCAGTACTTC.

The gene calls are TRBV5-8 and TRBJ2-6; the D is unclear. The CDR3 extends over 15 amino acids. The V and J ends lost 0 bases and 0 bases respectively, with 4 bases between them. Germline CDR1 is SGHTS and CDR2 is YDEGEE. The CDR3 sequence: CASSLGNSGANVLTF. DNA of the CDR3: TGTGCCAGCAGCTTGGGGAACTCTGGGGCCAACGTCCTGACTTTC.